This TCR beta chain was captured in a study of human T cells and chemical hapten exposure (dated by TCRdb to about 2021). For context, the study as a whole: For sensitization, 2% DPC in acetone was applied to a roughly 2 cm by roughly 2 cm area of upper inner arm skin. Twenty-nine alopecia patients gave blood for TCR sequencing at one to four time points (pre-sensitization, 2, 6 and 24 weeks). Patch testing was performed on the upper back with Finn chambers containing 0.01% DPC, and the patch tests were scored after 6 days according to International Contact Dermatitis Research Group standards. Blood samples were taken from patients before sensitization (week 0) and then at 2, 6 and about 24 weeks after DPC sensitization. Alopecia areata with under or over 50% scalp involvement, alopecia totalis and alopecia universalis were represented in the patient cohort, which was mostly female. Libraries were pooled for sequencing, and per-sample TCR yields varied mainly because of small differences in library volumes within the pool. The study tracked peripheral blood TCR repertoire changes in vivo during primary and secondary sensitization to the hapten diphenylcyclopropenone (DPC) in alopecia patients. Patients additionally received weekly therapeutic DPC doses to the scalp throughout the roughly 24-week study period.

A distance of 13 bases separates the germline ends of V and J, which lose 4 bases and 4 bases respectively. Taken from cysteine to phenylalanine, the CDR3 has 14 residues. Solely the CDR3 DNA is kept, with 42 bases framed from the first base. According to the germline V gene, CDR1 reads MNHEY and CDR2 reads SVGEGT. What the research found in general, with its limitations: Compared with pre-sensitization or healthy control sets, expanded TCRs formed significantly more large CDR3 similarity clusters, which is consistent with antigen-driven responses. Because all patients had alopecia, a presumed autoimmune disease, the immune response of the patients might differ from that of healthy individuals. The number of PT1 expanded TCRs positively correlated with patch test score, significant at thresholds 8, 16 and 32 but not 4. DPC sensitization did not change the number of TCRs with a frequency above 1 in 1000, and there was no evidence of changes in global repertoire structure. Repeated subsampling changed both the strength of the expansion versus patch-test correlation and the threshold at which the correlation became significant.

This clonotype was seen ten or more times. Its antigen is still unknown. No base qualities exist here, and no much larger clone lies one base off it. In the paper's terms, the time point label means: patch test 1, 2 weeks after DPC sensitization. The treatment or condition label, as the study defines it: therapeutic diphenylcyclopropenone sensitization with weekly scalp DPC. At each patch-test visit, blood was drawn before the patch test was applied. Eligible patients were aged 18 to 70, diagnosed with alopecia, deemed suitable for DPC therapy, and excluded if pregnant. Total RNA was extracted from unfractionated whole blood that had been collected in Tempus Blood RNA tubes. The protocol used for the library was RACE. Sequencing used a NextSeq 500. Library preparation attached unique molecular identifiers to individual cDNA molecules for quantitative, reproducible TCR counting. Both TCR alpha and TCR beta chains were sequenced from each blood RNA sample. From the authors' description of their analysis: The median number of TCRs per sample was roughly 100,000, ranging from about 23,224 to 690,600. V, J and CDR3 annotation of the TCR reads was carried out using the Decombinator software suite. For PS versus PT1 abundance plots, all samples were subsampled to the same number of TCRs (28,000). Expanded TCRs were defined as absent before sensitization and observed at least eight times at the 2-week time point. TCRdb reanalyzed the raw reads on its own, using fastp at Q25 for trimming and MiXCR for clone calling, and kept in-frame beta chains. Rows are unified per CDR3 protein, each entry keeping the most common DNA and genes. The V and J calls reflect TCRdb's pipeline rather than the authors' work. This sample is represented by around 380,000 distinct CDR3 sequences; 4.8% of them were singletons. Together, the top ten hold approximately 2.1% of the sample.

The sequence was obtained from a woman aged 45-60 years with alopecia areata. Some clones in this sample may be carry-over from other donors' samples. The sequencing used whole blood, collected in connection with sensitization to the hapten diphenylcyclopropenone (DPC). The chain was built from TRBV6-2 or TRBV6-3 and TRBJ1-2; a tentative D match to TRBD1 spans 6 bases. The base sequence is TGTGCCAGCAGTTTCCCAGGGGCGGCCTATGGCTACACCTTC. This sequence encodes CASSFPGAAYGYTF.